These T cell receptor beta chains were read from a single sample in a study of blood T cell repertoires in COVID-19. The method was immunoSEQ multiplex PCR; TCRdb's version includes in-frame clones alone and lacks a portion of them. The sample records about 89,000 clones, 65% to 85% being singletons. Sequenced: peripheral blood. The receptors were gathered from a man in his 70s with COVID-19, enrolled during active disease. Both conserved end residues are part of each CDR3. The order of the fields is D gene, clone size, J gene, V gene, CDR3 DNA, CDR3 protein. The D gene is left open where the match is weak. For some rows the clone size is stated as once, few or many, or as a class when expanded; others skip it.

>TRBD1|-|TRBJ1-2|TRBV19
TGTGCCAGTAGCCGTGACAGGGCAGGGTATGGCTACACCTTC
CASSRDRAGYGYTF
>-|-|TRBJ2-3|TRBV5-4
TGTGCCAGCTCCTTGAGTAGGACAGCCACAGATACGCAGTATTTT
CASSLSRTATDTQYF
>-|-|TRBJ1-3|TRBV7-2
TGTGCCAGCAGCCCTAGGCCGGGACATCTTACTGGAAACACCATATATTTT
CASSPRPGHLTGNTIYF
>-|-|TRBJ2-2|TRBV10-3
TGTGCCATCAGTGAGTCGGGGGGTTCCGGGGAGCTGTTTTTT
CAISESGGSGELFF
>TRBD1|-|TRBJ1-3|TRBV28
TGTGCCAGCAGTCCGGCCGACAGGGCTGGAAACACCATATATTTT
CASSPADRAGNTIYF
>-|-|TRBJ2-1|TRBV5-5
TGTGCCAGCAGCTTGACGGAACAGGTGCGAAATGAGCAGTTCTTC
CASSLTEQVRNEQFF
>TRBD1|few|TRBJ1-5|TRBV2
TGTGCCAGCAGTGATTCTTTCCGGGACAGTTCGCATCAGCCCCAGCATTTT
CASSDSFRDSSHQPQHF
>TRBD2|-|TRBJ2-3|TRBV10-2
TGCGCCAGCATGCCCCGGGTAGCGGGCAGCACAGATACGCAGTATTTT
CASMPRVAGSTDTQYF
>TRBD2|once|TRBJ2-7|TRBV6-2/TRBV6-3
TGTGCCAGCAGCCCCACTAGCGGGAGTTTTCACGAGCAGTACTTC
CASSPTSGSFHEQYF
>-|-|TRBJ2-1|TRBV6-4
TGTGCCAGCAGCGCCCCGCGCAAGCGGCTCTCCTACAATGAGCAGTTCTTC
CASSAPRKRLSYNEQFF
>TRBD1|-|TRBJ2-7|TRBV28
TGTGCCAGCAGTCCCGCCGGGGACAGGGGAGGCGAGCAGTACTTC
CASSPAGDRGGEQYF
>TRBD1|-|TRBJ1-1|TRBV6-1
TGTGCCAGCAGTTTGTCAGGGGGCTTCACTGAAGCTTTCTTT
CASSLSGGFTEAFF
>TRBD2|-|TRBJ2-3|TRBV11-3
TGTGCCAGCAGCTTAGGAGCGGGAGGGGTCACAGATACGCAGTATTTT
CASSLGAGGVTDTQYF
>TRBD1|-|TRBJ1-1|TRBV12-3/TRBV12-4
TGTGCCAGCAGTACAACAGGGGGGTCGGCTTTCTTT
CASSTTGGSAFF
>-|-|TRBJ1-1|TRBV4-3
TGCGCCAGCAGCCAAGAAACAGGGTGGAACACTGAAGCTTTCTTT
CASSQETGWNTEAFF
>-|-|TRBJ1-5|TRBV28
TGTGCCAGCAGGGGAAAATTAGAGGGATATCAGCCCCAGCATTTT
CASRGKLEGYQPQHF
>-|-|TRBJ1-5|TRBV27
TGTGCCAGCCGGAGGGGTTGGGGTCAGCCCCAGCATTTT
CASRRGWGQPQHF
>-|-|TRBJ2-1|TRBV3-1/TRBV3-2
TGTGCCAGCGCCCCCCCCAAGGCTAGCTCCTACAATGAGCAGTTCTTC
CASAPPKASSYNEQFF
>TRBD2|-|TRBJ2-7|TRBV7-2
TGTGCCAGCAGCCCTTCGGCACTAGCGGGAGGGGGCCACGAGCAGTACTTC
CASSPSALAGGGHEQYF
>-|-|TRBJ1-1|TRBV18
TGTGCCAGCTCACCATCGGACAGACAAAACACTGAAGCTTTCTTT
CASSPSDRQNTEAFF
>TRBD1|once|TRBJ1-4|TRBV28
TGTGCCAGCAGTTCATCAGGGGGCACTAATGAAAAACTGTTTTTT
CASSSSGGTNEKLFF
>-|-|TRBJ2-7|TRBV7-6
TGTGCCAGCAGCCCGTACCGAGTTAGCGGTGGAGTTTACTTC
CASSPYRVSGGVYF
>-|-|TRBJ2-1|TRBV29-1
TGCAGCGTTGAGGAGTACAATGAGCAGTTCTTC
CSVEEYNEQFF
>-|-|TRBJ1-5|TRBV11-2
TGTGCCAGCAGTATTGCGGGGGCCCAGCCCCAGCATTTT
CASSIAGAQPQHF
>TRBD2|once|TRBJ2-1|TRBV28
TGTGCCAGCAGTCCAGGGGGACTAGCGGGGGGTAGCTCCTACAATGAGCAGTTCTTC
CASSPGGLAGGSSYNEQFF
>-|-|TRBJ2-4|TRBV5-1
TGCGCCAGCAGCTTGGTGGGCACTGTAAACATTCAGTACTTC
CASSLVGTVNIQYF
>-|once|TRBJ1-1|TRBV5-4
TGTGCCAGCAGCTCTGCCGGGGGGCCGGGAGCTTTCTTT
CASSSAGGPGAFF
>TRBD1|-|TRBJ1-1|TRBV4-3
TGCGCCAGCAGCCAAGGGGGACAGGGTATTGCTGAAGCTTTCTTT
CASSQGGQGIAEAFF
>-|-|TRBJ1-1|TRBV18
TGTGCCAGCTCACCGGAGACCAGGACACTGAACACTGAAGCTTTCTTT
CASSPETRTLNTEAFF
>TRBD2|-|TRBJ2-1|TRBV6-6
TGTGCCAGCAGTTACGCTAGCGGGGGGGCGTGGGAGCAGTTCTTC
CASSYASGGAWEQFF
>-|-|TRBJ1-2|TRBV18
TGTGCCAGCTCACCCGATAGGGGAGGGGTTCGCGGCTACACCTTC
CASSPDRGGVRGYTF
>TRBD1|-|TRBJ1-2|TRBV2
TGTGCCAGCAGTTATGGACAGGGAGGGAACTATGGCTACACCTTC
CASSYGQGGNYGYTF
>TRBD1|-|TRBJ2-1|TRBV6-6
TGTGCCAGCACCCCCCGTGACAGGGGCATCTGGAATGAGCAGTTCTTC
CASTPRDRGIWNEQFF
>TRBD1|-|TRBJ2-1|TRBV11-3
TGTGCCAGCACCACAAGGGGGACAGGAGCATACAATGAGCAGTTCTTC
CASTTRGTGAYNEQFF
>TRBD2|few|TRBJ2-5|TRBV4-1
TGCGCCAGCAGCCCACGCGGAGCGGGGGGCAAAGAGACCCAGTACTTC
CASSPRGAGGKETQYF
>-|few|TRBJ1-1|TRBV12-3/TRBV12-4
TGTGCCAGCAAGCGAGCCAACGCTGAAGCTTTCTTT
CASKRANAEAFF
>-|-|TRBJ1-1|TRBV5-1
TGCGCCAGCAGCTCGACAGGTTCCTACGGCGCTGAAGCTTTCTTT
CASSSTGSYGAEAFF
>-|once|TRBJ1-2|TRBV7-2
TGTGCCAGCAGCTTAGCAGGGCGGGAAGATGGCTACACCTTC
CASSLAGREDGYTF
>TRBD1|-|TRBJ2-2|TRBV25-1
TGTGCCAGCAGCCGGACAGGGCAGATCGGGGAGCTGTTTTTT
CASSRTGQIGELFF
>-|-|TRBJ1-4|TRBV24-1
TGTGCCTTCCCTCGCCGAATAAAACAGGTAAGTGAAAAACTGTTTTTT
CAFPRRIKQVSEKLFF
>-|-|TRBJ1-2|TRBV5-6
TGTGCCAGCAGGATGACAGCTACCTATGGCTACACCTTC
CASRMTATYGYTF
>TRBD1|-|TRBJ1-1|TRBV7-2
TGTGCCAGCAGCCTTGGACAGGGGGCACTGGAAGCTTTCTTT
CASSLGQGALEAFF
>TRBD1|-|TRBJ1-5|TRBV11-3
TGTGCCAGCAGCTCAGGGGGAATCAATCAGCCCCAGCATTTT
CASSSGGINQPQHF
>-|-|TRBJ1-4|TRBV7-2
TGTGCCAGCAGCCCCAGTTGGGCGGAAAAACTGTTTTTT
CASSPSWAEKLFF
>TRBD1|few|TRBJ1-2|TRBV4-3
TGCGCCAGCAGCCAAACCGGGACAGGGACAAGAACTAACTATGGCTACACCTTC
CASSQTGTGTRTNYGYTF
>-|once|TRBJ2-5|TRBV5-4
TGTGCCAGCAGCTTTAGTGCAAGCCCCCAAGAGACCCAGTACTTC
CASSFSASPQETQYF
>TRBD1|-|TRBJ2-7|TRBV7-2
TGTGCCAGCAGCTTACGTAAGGGACAGACCTACGAGCAGTACTTC
CASSLRKGQTYEQYF
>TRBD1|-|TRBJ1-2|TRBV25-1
TGTGCCAGCAGGGGACAGCTCAAATATGGCTACACCTTC
CASRGQLKYGYTF
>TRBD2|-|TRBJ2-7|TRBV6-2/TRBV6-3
TGTGCCAGCAGTTACGGATCGGGGGGGCCTTCTGGGAGCTCCTACGAGCAGTACTTC
CASSYGSGGPSGSSYEQYF
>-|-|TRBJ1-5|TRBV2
TGTGCCAGCAGTCCTAGGGGTGGGTACCAGCCCCAGCATTTT
CASSPRGGYQPQHF
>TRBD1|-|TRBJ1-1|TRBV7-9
TGTGCCAGCAGCTTTAGGGGGACAGGGCCAGACCCCGCTTTCTTT
CASSFRGTGPDPAFF
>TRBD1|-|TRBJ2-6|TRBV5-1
TGCGCCAGCAGCTTGCAGGGGGACTCTGGGGCCAACGTCCTGACTTTC
CASSLQGDSGANVLTF
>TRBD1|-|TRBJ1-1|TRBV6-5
TGTGCCAGCAGTCCCACAGGGGACAGCTTCACTGAAGCTTTCTTT
CASSPTGDSFTEAFF
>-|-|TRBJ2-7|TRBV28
TGTGCCAGCACCACCCGACTTCCACGCTCCTACGAGCAGTACTTC
CASTTRLPRSYEQYF
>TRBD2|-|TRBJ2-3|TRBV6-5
TGTGCCAGCAGTTACTCGGCTAGCGGGGGATATACGCAGTATTTT
CASSYSASGGYTQYF